The 25 T cell receptor beta chains below come from one sample, sequenced in a study of identifying expanded T cells in peripheral blood. TCRdb keeps only in-frame clones here, not all; method: immunoSEQ multiplex PCR. Altogether some 130,000 clones are present, approximately 86% being singletons, with the ten largest covering around 8.2%. The sequenced sample consisted of blood. The source is a person aged 18 to 69 in good health.

The rearrangement links TRBV19 to TRBJ2-2; 12 nucleotides agree with TRBD2. CDR3 length: 16 amino acids. V shed 6 bases, J shed 2 bases, and the junction held 4 bases outside the gene matches. Germline V CDR1 and CDR2: LNHDA, SQIVND (reference sequence). The CDR3 DNA reads as TGTGCCAGTAGCCCGACTAGCGGGAGAAACACCGGGGAGCTGTTTTTT. Translating gives CASSPTSGRNTGELFF. The full variable domain, rest sourced from reference TRBV19 and TRBJ2-2, is DGGITQSPKYLFRKEGQNVTLSCEQNLNHDAMYWYRQDPGQGLRLIYYSQIVNDFQKGDIAEGYSVSREKKESFPLTVTSAQKNPTAFYLCASSPTSGRNTGELFFGEGSRLTVL.

The CDR3 is CASSGRAGLNEKLFF. DNA for the CDR3: TGTGCCAGCAGCGGACGGGCAGGCCTTAATGAAAAACTGTTTTTT. The rearrangement joins TRBV7-9 to TRBJ1-4, with D hard to call. Germline assignment: CDR1 SEHNR and CDR2 FQNEAQ (reference sequence). The CDR3 covers 15 residues. V was trimmed by 5 bases and J by 4 bases, leaving 14 bases between them.

This clone was detected a few times. The chain uses TRBV5-1 and TRBJ2-7; perhaps TRBD2 as D (6 bases). CDR3 length: 14 residues. V dropped 0 bases and J dropped 3 bases, with 10 bases sitting between them. The germline CDR1 and CDR2 sequences are SGHRS and YFSETQ. CDR3 residues: CASSLGGNYYEQYF. The CDR3 coding sequence is TGCGCCAGCAGCTTGGGCGGGAATTACTACGAGCAGTACTTC.

CDR3 nucleotides: TGTGCCAGCTCACCGGCACTCGGGAGCGGGGTGGCAGATACGCAGTATTTT. The encoded protein is CASSPALGSGVADTQYF. The V gene is TRBV18, the J gene TRBJ2-3; 7 bases line up with TRBD2. V was clipped by 3 bases and J by 4 bases; unmatched bases: 13. Per the germline V gene, CDR1 is KGHSH and CDR2 is LQKENI. The CDR3 length is 17 residues.

The V gene is TRBV9, the J gene TRBJ2-5; TRBD2 matches 7 bases. With V trimmed by 2 bases and J by 4 bases, 5 bases remained unmatched. This CDR3 region has 14 residues. Germline loops: CDR1 SGDLS, CDR2 YYNGEE. The CDR3 spells CASSVRGGGETQYF. Here the CDR3 DNA reads TGTGCCAGCAGCGTTCGTGGGGGGGGAGAGACCCAGTACTTC.

Only one count was recorded for this clone. The CDR3 loop reads CASSLHGETNEQFF. The CDR3, as DNA: TGCGCCAGCAGCCTGCACGGGGAGACGAATGAGCAGTTCTTC. The chain couples TRBV5-1 to TRBJ2-1; TRBD2 might be the D (5 bases). Germline assignment: CDR1 SGHRS and CDR2 YFSETQ. Trimming took off 4 bases at V and 7 bases at J, with 15 bases between the two ends. This CDR3 region has 14 residues.

This chain connects TRBV7-2 to TRBJ2-3; D uncertain. CDR3 length: 14 amino acids. Trimming removed 2 bases at V and 5 bases at J, with 11 bases between. Per the germline V gene, CDR1 is SGHTA and CDR2 is FQGNSA. CDR3 sequence: CASSLPTAVDTQYF. The CDR3 region has the DNA TGTGCCAGCAGCTTACCCACGGCTGTAGATACGCAGTATTTT.

The chain joins TRBV5-4 to TRBJ2-5; 8 nucleotides match TRBD1. Trimming took 4 bases from V and 9 from J; bases not matched to a gene: 14. The germline V gene encodes CDR1 SGHNT and CDR2 YYREEE (reference sequence). CDR3 length equals 15 residues. Written as DNA, the CDR3 is TGTGCCAGCAGCCCCGACAGGGGAGAGCATCAGGCCCAGTACTTC. Its translation is CASSPDRGEHQAQYF.

The chain uses TRBV6-6 and TRBJ1-2, with a weak D call TRBD1 (6 bases). V shed 2 bases and J shed 4 bases, with 11 bases lying between them. Germline loops: CDR1 MNHNY, CDR2 SVGAGI (reference sequence). There are 14 residues in the CDR3. The CDR3 nucleotides are TGTGCCAGCAGTTACGGGCAGGGGACCTATGGCTACACCTTC. Encoded protein: CASSYGQGTYGYTF.

The chain has TRBV6-6 and TRBJ1-4; D gene unclear. V lost 4 bases to trimming and J lost 7 bases, with 10 bases between them. The CDR3 has 13 residues. Germline CDR1 and CDR2: MNHNY and SVGAGI (reference sequence). The CDR3 region is CASSSPTGEKLFF. CDR3 nucleotides: TGTGCCAGCAGTTCCCCCACTGGTGAAAAACTGTTTTTT.

CDR3: CASSLRLAGLNTGELFF. CDR3 coding DNA: TGCGCCAGCAGCTTGCGGCTAGCGGGTTTGAACACCGGGGAGCTGTTTTTT. This chain uses TRBV5-1 with TRBJ2-2, with 8 positions matching TRBD2. The CDR3 runs to 17 residues. Unmatched junction bases numbered 6, after V lost 1 base and J lost 1 base. Germline lookup yields CDR1 SGHRS and CDR2 YFSETQ.

CDR3 in amino acids: CASSGPHPNTGELFF. The CDR3, as DNA: TGTGCCAGCTCCGGGCCACACCCGAACACCGGGGAGCTGTTTTTT. The chain employs TRBV18 and TRBJ2-2; D gene uncertain. The CDR3 has 15 amino acids. Germline V gene data show CDR1 as KGHSH and CDR2 as LQKENI. V was pared by 6 bases and J by 0 bases, with 11 bases between.

The chain combines TRBV5-8 with TRBJ2-5; weak D call: TRBD2 (5 bases). This CDR3 comprises 14 residues. The germline V gene encodes CDR1 SGHTS and CDR2 YDEGEE. Trimming stripped 2 bases from V and 0 bases from J, with 8 bases between. CDR3 nucleotides: TGTGCCAGCAGCTTAGAGGGTCACCAAGAGACCCAGTACTTC. Protein: CASSLEGHQETQYF. Full variable domain (rest looked up from reference TRBV5-8 and TRBJ2-5): EAGVTQSPTHLIKTRGQQATLRCSPISGHTSVYWYQQALGLGLQFLLWYDEGEERNRGNFPPRFSGRQFPNYSSELNVNALELEDSALYLCASSLEGHQETQYFGPGTRLLVL.

There are many counts of this clone. The CDR3 is CASSLGGGSSYEQYF. CDR3 DNA: TGTGCCAGCAGCTTGGGGGGAGGGTCATCCTACGAGCAGTACTTC. The chain couples TRBV7-8 to TRBJ2-7, with 7 positions matching TRBD2. The CDR3 spans 15 residues. Trimming took 3 bases from V and 1 from J; bases not matched to a gene: 6. CDR1 and CDR2 (germline): SGHVS, FQNEAQ.

The DNA for the CDR3 is TGTGCCAGCAGCCCGGACTACTACAATGAGCAGTTCTTC. Translation gives CASSPDYYNEQFF. The chain carries TRBV11-2 and TRBJ2-1, with D possibly TRBD2 on 6 matching bases. Trimming stripped 5 bases from V and 3 bases from J, with 8 bases between. Germline loops: CDR1 SGHAT, CDR2 FQNNGV. The CDR3 totals 13 residues.

The rearrangement uses TRBV30 and TRBJ2-3, with D perhaps TRBD1 or TRBD2 (5 bases each). Between the trimmed V and J ends, which lost 3 bases and 3 bases, there was a span of 10 bases. The CDR3 is 13 amino acids. Germline-derived CDR1 and CDR2 are GTSNPN and SVGIG (reference sequence). For the CDR3, the DNA is TGTGCCTGGAGAAGCTGGGGGACAGATACGCAGTATTTT. It is translated as CAWRSWGTDTQYF.

The V call is TRBV19, the J call TRBJ1-5; no reliable D call. The CDR3 spans 16 residues. V was cut by 1 base and J by 0 bases, with 10 bases left in between. Germline loops: CDR1 LNHDA, CDR2 SQIVND (reference sequence). In nucleotides, the CDR3 is TGTGCCAGTAGTATAGTTTCTTTCAATAGCAATCAGCCCCAGCATTTT. It is translated as CASSIVSFNSNQPQHF.

The V call is TRBV19, the J call TRBJ2-3; D is uncertain. V lost 6 bases and J lost 2, with 9 bases in between. The length of the CDR3 is 13 residues. Looked up from germline, CDR1 is LNHDA and CDR2 is SQIVND (reference sequence). Here the CDR3 DNA reads TGTGCCAGTAGACAAGGATCCACAGATACGCAGTATTTT. It specifies CASRQGSTDTQYF.

The chain is built from TRBV9 and TRBJ1-3; D unclear. Germline CDR1 SGDLS, CDR2 YYNGEE. The CDR3 extends over 17 amino acids. The ends were cut back, 4 bases at V and 4 bases at J, with 21 bases in the middle. The CDR3 nucleotides are TGTGCCAGCAGCCCTCCGTTTAGCGCCGTGGGGGGAAACACCATATATTTT. Its protein product is CASSPPFSAVGGNTIYF.

As DNA, the CDR3 is TGTGCCAGCAGCCCACAGGTCTACAATGAGCAGTTCTTC. Translating gives CASSPQVYNEQFF. The chain carries TRBV7-2 and TRBJ2-1, with D perhaps TRBD1 (5 bases). CDR1 is SGHTA, CDR2 FQGNSA, per germline. V shed 5 bases and J shed 3 bases, with 8 bases lying between them. This CDR3 region has 13 residues.

The genes are TRBV4-2 and TRBJ2-5; D may be TRBD2 (6 bases). CDR1 and CDR2 (germline): LGHNA, YNFKEQ. The CDR3 is 14 residues long. Trimming removed 0 bases at V and 4 bases at J, with 9 bases between. This chain's CDR3 is CASSQDPAGETQYF. The CDR3 DNA reads as TGTGCCAGCAGCCAAGATCCAGCGGGAGAGACCCAGTACTTC.

The chain joins TRBV5-1 to TRBJ2-5; 11 bases line up with TRBD2. Germline V gene lookup returns CDR1 SGHRS and CDR2 YFSETQ. Trimming removed 6 bases from V and 5 bases from J; junction bases left unmatched: 15. The CDR3 has 17 residues. In DNA form, the CDR3 reads TGCGCCAGCACCCAAGGGACTAGCGGAGTAGGATGGGAGACCCAGTACTTC. This encodes CASTQGTSGVGWETQYF.

The chain combines TRBV9 with TRBJ2-5; no definite D call. There are 13 residues in the CDR3. The germline CDR1 and CDR2 sequences are SGDLS and YYNGEE. V lost 4 bases to trimming and J lost 5 bases, with 12 bases between them. This CDR3 reads CASSPSSEETQYF. The CDR3 region has the DNA TGTGCCAGCAGCCCTTCCTCGGAGGAGACCCAGTACTTC.

The J gene is TRBJ1-5, the V gene TRBV9; 8 nucleotides align to TRBD1. V dropped 3 bases and J dropped 7; count of bases not matched to a gene: 6. This CDR3 is 14 amino acids long. Germline lookup yields CDR1 SGDLS and CDR2 YYNGEE. CDR3 region: CASSGSGGGQPQHF. For the CDR3, the DNA is TGTGCCAGCAGCGGATCAGGGGGCGGGCAGCCCCAGCATTTT.

This clone was found once. At one end the junction does not follow the germline gene, possibly because of a read error. The sample has other DNA sequences that encode this CDR3 too. V is TRBV5-4 and J is TRBJ1-5, with no clear D. This CDR3 is built from 15 residues. The germline V gene encodes CDR1 SGHNT and CDR2 YYREEE (reference sequence). CDR3 in DNA: TGCGCCAGCAGCCAAGATACGGGATTCGATCAGCCCCAGCATTTT. Encoded protein: CASSQDTGFDQPQHF.